This T cell receptor beta chain was retrieved from a study of T cell repertoires in cytomegalovirus infection. At the level of the study: It can be stated that public TCR beta signatures indicated CMV infection as well as a matching HLA type. Regarding the study as a whole: HLA-C-restricted CMV-specific TCR beta clonotypes were dominant in the ex vivo response. CMV carriers having the relevant HLA were flagged by cumulative public TCR beta family frequency.

MiXCR, applied by TCRdb to the reads, yields one record per CDR3 protein. The table lists around 450,000 distinct CDR3 sequences, around 32% of them singletons. As concerns this clonotype: Its antigen is not identified.

This CDR3 comprises 15 residues. Germline V gives CDR1 DFQATT, CDR2 SNEGSKA (reference sequence). J lost 5 bases, V lost 6 bases, and 14 bases had no gene match. This sequence joins TRBV20-1 and TRBJ1-2, with 8 bases identical to TRBD1. Source material: PBMCs. The origin of this receptor is a human donor in good health (CMV status not recorded). Some clones in this sample may be carry-over from other donors' samples. The CDR3 loop is CSAVLSPGGGYGYTF. For the CDR3, the DNA is TGCAGTGCGGTCCTATCTCCAGGGGGCGGGTATGGCTACACCTTC.